The 16 T cell receptor beta chains below were found in one sample sequenced in a study of CXCR3-negative and CXCR3-positive naive CD8 T cells. Study results and caveats: More hydrophobic TRB CDR3s were found in CXCR3-positive naive cells than in CXCR3-negative naive cells.

No antigen is known for these receptors. Each TRB cDNA library was prepared by 5' RACE (with UMI labels). TCRdb reprocessed the 5' RACE reads and keeps a single row for each CDR3 protein, giving no DNA. The sample table includes 100,000 to 150,000 distinct CDR3 sequences. Sequencing was done on a sample of naive CXCR3+ CD8+ T cells from blood. Subset noted: CD45RO-CCR7+CD27+CD95- naive CD8+ T cells expressing CXCR3 (TNR3+). The receptors stem from a human donor in good health. Some clones in this sample may be carry-over from other donors' samples.

V usage is TRBV7-2 and J usage is TRBJ2-7; TCRdb picks TRBD1, but there is no DNA to check that call. There are 17 residues in the CDR3. Per the germline V gene, CDR1 is SGHTA and CDR2 is FQGNSA. The CDR3 protein is CASSTGQGPLTLYEQYF.

The chain links TRBV7-9 to TRBJ2-1; the D call from TCRdb, TRBD1, cannot be confirmed without DNA. Per germline, CDR1 SEHNR and CDR2 FQNEAQ (reference sequence). This CDR3 has 15 residues. The CDR3 sequence: CASSSDRVGHNEQFF.

The chain carries TRBV20-1 and TRBJ2-7. In germline, CDR1 is DFQATT, CDR2 SNEGSKA (reference sequence). This CDR3 comprises 11 residues. The chain's CDR3 is CSARGSYEQYF.

The chain is built from TRBV5-1 and TRBJ1-1. In germline, CDR1 is SGHRS, CDR2 YFSETQ. The CDR3 is made up of 13 amino acids. The chain's CDR3 is CASTLPGSTEAFF.

The chain's CDR3 is CASSYFPTMAQSTDTQYF. The chain couples TRBV6-5 to TRBJ2-3; TCRdb designates TRBD2, a call that cannot be tested without DNA. There are 18 residues in the CDR3. Germline V gene lookup returns CDR1 MNHEY and CDR2 SVGAGI.

The V gene is TRBV28, the J gene TRBJ2-3; with no DNA, the TCRdb D assignment of TRBD2 cannot be verified. Germline lookup yields CDR1 MDHEN and CDR2 SYDVKM. The CDR3 contains 16 residues. CDR3 protein: CASSLIGGSGTDTQYF.

The CDR3 protein is CASSSQGVNNQPQHF. The genes are TRBV7-8 and TRBJ1-5; without DNA, the TCRdb call of TRBD1 cannot be checked. The CDR3 is made up of 15 amino acids. Germline CDR1 and CDR2: SGHVS and FQNEAQ.

This rearrangement joins TRBV19 to TRBJ2-1. The CDR3 length is 12 residues. Per the germline V gene, CDR1 is LNHDA and CDR2 is SQIVND (reference sequence). The CDR3 loop is CASSISGDEQFF.

CDR3 protein: CSVDSGASAKNIQYF. The genes are TRBV29-1 and TRBJ2-4; TCRdb's assignment of TRBD2 cannot be checked, as there is no DNA. The CDR3 consists of 15 residues. Per the germline V gene, CDR1 is SQVTM and CDR2 is ANQGSEA.

The CDR3 here is CASSFSAPGELFF. The rearrangement uses TRBV5-1 and TRBJ2-2; absent DNA, TCRdb's TRBD2 call cannot be checked. The germline CDR1 and CDR2 sequences are SGHRS and YFSETQ. There are 13 residues in the CDR3.

The chain carries TRBV12-3 or TRBV12-4 and TRBJ2-1; TCRdb indicates TRBD1, and absent DNA this call remains unverified. There are 14 residues in the CDR3. The CDR3 loop is CASSLFSGGNEQFF.

The gene calls are TRBV4-2 and TRBJ2-7; TCRdb gives TRBD1 as the D gene, but with no DNA this cannot be confirmed. Germline CDR1 reads LGHNA; CDR2 reads YNFKEQ. CDR3 length: 12 amino acids. The CDR3 sequence: CASSQDTGEQYF.

The chain combines TRBV13 with TRBJ1-1; with no DNA, the TCRdb D assignment of TRBD1 cannot be verified. CDR1 PRHDT and CDR2 FYEKMQ come from the germline V gene (reference sequence). CDR3 length: 12 amino acids. The CDR3 loop is CASSPRTAQAFF.

The rearrangement uses TRBV7-9 and TRBJ1-1. This CDR3 contains 14 residues. The germline V gene has CDR1 SEHNR and CDR2 FQNEAQ (reference sequence). The CDR3 reads CASSSLGLNTEAFF.

The chain employs TRBV2 and TRBJ1-2. Germline V CDR1 and CDR2: SNHLY, FYNNEI. The CDR3 consists of 13 residues. The CDR3 loop is CASEAGANYGYTF.

The genes are TRBV7-6 and TRBJ2-1; TCRdb reports TRBD2, a call that lacks DNA to check it against. Looked up from germline, CDR1 is SGHVS and CDR2 is FNYEAQ. The CDR3 is 15 residues long. The CDR3 spells CASSREWSPLDEQFF. Full variable domain (outside the CDR3, taken from reference TRBV7-6 and TRBJ2-1): GAGVSQSPRYKVTKRGQDVALRCDPISGHVSLYWYRQALGQGPEFLTYFNYEAQQDKSGLPNDRFSAERPEGSISTLTIQRTEQRDSAMYRCASSREWSPLDEQFFGPGTRLTVL.